This record concerns one T cell receptor beta chain sequence. Each CDR3 protein gets one entry after TCRdb re-called the 5' RACE reads with MiXCR. The sample lists roughly 320,000 distinct CDR3 sequences, approximately 27% occurring once. This sample is drawn from a study of T-cell memory formation after mild COVID-19. This CDR3 has 15 amino acids. Germline CDR1 is SGHNT and CDR2 is YYREEE (reference sequence). The germline V and J ends were trimmed by 2 bases and 1 base, with 12 bases remaining between them. The chain links TRBV5-4 to TRBJ1-1; tentatively, D is TRBD1 (5 bases). Sequenced: PBMCs or a T cell subset sorted from them (not recorded which). This TCR was sampled from an adult woman who had mild COVID-19 (a few samples of this study predate the infection). Cell type and time point are not known. CDR3 nucleotide sequence: TGTGCCAGCAGCTTCGGCGGGAGGGGGAACACTGAAGCTTTCTTT. Protein product: CASSFGGRGNTEAFF.